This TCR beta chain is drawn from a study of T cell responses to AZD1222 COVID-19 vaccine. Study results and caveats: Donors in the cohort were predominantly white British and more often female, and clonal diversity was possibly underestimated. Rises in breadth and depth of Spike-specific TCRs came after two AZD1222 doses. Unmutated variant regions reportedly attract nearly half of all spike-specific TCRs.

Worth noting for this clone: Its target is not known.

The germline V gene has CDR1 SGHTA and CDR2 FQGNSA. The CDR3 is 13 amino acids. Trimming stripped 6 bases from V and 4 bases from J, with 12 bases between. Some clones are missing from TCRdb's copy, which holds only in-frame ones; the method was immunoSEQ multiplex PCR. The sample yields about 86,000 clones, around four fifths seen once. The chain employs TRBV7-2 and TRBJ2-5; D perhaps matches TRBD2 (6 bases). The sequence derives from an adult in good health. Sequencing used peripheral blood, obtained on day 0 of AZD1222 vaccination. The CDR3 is CASSLSGPETQYF. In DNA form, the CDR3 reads TGTGCCAGCAGTCTTAGCGGTCCAGAGACCCAGTACTTC.